This T cell receptor beta chain was identified during a study of blood T cells in healthy people across ages. The CDR3 extends over 16 amino acids. Unmatched junction bases numbered 12, after V lost 6 bases and J lost 3 bases. Germline values: CDR1 SQVTM, CDR2 ANQGSEA. Together with a sample-barcoded 5' primer, a J-beta primer mix was included in a second PCR lasting roughly 6 to 12 cycles. Paired-end reads containing CDR3 totaled no fewer than 2.5 million for each sample. MiXCR, applied by TCRdb to the 5' RACE reads, yields one record per CDR3 protein. The sample holds 850,000 to 1,000,000 distinct CDR3 sequences, just over 50% seen once.

The receptor was isolated from a woman between 55 and 75 years old in good health. V gene TRBV29-1 combines with J gene TRBJ2-1, with TRBD1 matching 9 bases. Sequences were obtained from blood. The CDR3 nucleotides are TGCAGCGTCACTCTCCCGGGACAGGGTATCTACAATGAGCAGTTCTTC. Amino acids: CSVTLPGQGIYNEQFF.